This TCR beta chain was retrieved from a study of T cells in Graves' hyperthyroidism and ophthalmopathy. There were TCR beta CDR3 regions amplified from RNA transcripts. First-round RT-PCR of the TCR CDR3 relied on the HTBI primer set. One entry per CDR3 protein results from TCRdb running MiXCR on the multiplex PCR reads. The sample holds more than 550,000 distinct CDR3 sequences; 15% to 20% are singletons and the top ten take over 15%. This clonotype has more than one count but fewer than ten. The CDR3 length is 13 residues. Germline V CDR1 and CDR2: MNHNS, SASEGT. V was cut by 8 bases and J by 8 bases, with 18 bases left in between. Patients aged 18 to 65 with hyperthyroidism were newly diagnosed, with duration under 2 months.

The sample consisted of blood. The V gene is TRBV6-1, the J gene TRBJ1-2; D may be TRBD1 (5 bases). This receptor was identified in a woman aged 45-65 years with Graves' hyperthyroidism that later progressed to Graves' ophthalmopathy. The CDR3 reads CASSAGIFYGYTF. In DNA, the CDR3 is TGTGCCAGCTCGGCAGGGATTTTTTACGGCTACACCTTC.